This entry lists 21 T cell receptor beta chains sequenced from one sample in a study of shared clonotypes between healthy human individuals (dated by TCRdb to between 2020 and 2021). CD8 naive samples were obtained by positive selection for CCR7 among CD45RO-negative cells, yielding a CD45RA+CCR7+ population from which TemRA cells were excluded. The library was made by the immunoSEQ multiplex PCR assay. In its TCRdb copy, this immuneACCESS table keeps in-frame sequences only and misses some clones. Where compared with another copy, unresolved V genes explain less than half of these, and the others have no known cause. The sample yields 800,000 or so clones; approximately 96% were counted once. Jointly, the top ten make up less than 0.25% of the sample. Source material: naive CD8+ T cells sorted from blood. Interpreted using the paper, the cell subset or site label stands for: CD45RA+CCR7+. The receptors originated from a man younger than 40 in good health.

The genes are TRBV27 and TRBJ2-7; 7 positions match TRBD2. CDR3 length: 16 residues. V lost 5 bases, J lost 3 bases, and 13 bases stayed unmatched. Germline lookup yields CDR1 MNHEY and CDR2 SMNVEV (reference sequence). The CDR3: CASSSGVGQYSYEQYF. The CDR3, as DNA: TGTGCCAGCAGTAGCGGGGTTGGTCAGTACAGCTACGAGCAGTACTTC.

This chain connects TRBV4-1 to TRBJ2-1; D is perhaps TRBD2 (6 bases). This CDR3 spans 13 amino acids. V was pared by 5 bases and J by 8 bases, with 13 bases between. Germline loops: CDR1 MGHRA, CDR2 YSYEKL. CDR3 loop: CASSMGLVDEQFF. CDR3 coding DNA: TGCGCCAGCAGCATGGGACTTGTCGATGAGCAGTTCTTC.

CDR3 sequence: CSVDTGVTGQGFMDTEAFF. The CDR3 DNA follows: TGCAGCGTTGATACCGGCGTAACGGGACAGGGCTTTATGGACACTGAAGCTTTCTTT. This chain links TRBV29-1 with TRBJ1-1, with 9 bases that match TRBD1. There are 19 residues in the CDR3. V shed 3 bases and J 3 bases; nucleotides not matched to a gene: 20. Per germline, CDR1 SQVTM and CDR2 ANQGSEA.

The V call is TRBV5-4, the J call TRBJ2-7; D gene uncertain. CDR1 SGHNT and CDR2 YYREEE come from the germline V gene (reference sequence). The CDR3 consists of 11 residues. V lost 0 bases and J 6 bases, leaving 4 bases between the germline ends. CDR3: CASSLESEQYF. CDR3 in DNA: TGTGCCAGCAGCTTGGAGAGCGAGCAGTACTTC.

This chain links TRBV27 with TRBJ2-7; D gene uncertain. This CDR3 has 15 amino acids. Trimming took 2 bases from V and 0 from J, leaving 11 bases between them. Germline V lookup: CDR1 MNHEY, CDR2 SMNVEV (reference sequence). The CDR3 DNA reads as TGTGCCAGCAGTTTAGAGATTGGGGTCTCCTACGAGCAGTACTTC. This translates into CASSLEIGVSYEQYF.

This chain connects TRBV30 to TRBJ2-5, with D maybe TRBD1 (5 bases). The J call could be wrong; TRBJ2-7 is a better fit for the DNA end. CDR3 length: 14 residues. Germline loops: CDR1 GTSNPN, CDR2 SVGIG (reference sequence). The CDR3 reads CAWRMENRPYEQYF. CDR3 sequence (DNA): TGTGCCTGGAGAATGGAGAACAGGCCCTACGAGCAGTACTTC.

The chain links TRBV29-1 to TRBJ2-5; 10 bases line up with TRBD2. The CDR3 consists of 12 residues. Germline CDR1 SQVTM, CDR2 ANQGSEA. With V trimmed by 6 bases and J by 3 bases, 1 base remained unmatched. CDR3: CSVLAGEETQYF. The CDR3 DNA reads TGCAGCGTCCTAGCGGGGGAAGAGACCCAGTACTTC.

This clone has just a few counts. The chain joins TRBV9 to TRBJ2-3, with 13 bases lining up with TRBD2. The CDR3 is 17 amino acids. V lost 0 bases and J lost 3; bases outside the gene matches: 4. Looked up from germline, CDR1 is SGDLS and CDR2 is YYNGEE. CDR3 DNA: TGTGCCAGCAGCGTAGAGTCACTAGCGGGGGGGACAGATACGCAGTATTTT. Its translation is CASSVESLAGGTDTQYF.

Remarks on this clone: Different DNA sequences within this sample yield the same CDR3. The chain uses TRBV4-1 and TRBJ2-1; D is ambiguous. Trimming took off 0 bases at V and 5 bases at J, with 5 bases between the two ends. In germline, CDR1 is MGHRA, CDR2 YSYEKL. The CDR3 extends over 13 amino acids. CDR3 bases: TGCGCCAGCAGCCAAGAAAATAACAATGAGCAGTTCTTC. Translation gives CASSQENNNEQFF.

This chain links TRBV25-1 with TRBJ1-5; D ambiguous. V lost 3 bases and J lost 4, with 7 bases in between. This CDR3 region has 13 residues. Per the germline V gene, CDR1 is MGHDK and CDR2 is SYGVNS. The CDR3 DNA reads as TGTGCCAGCAGTGATGCGGTTAATCAGCCCCAGCATTTT. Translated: CASSDAVNQPQHF.

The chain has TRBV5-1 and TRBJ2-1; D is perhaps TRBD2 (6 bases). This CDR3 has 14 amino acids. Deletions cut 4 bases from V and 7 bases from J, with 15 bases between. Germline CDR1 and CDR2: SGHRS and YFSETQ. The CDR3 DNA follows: TGCGCCAGCAGCGGTAGGAGGGTCGAGAATGAGCAGTTCTTC. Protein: CASSGRRVENEQFF.

The CDR3, as DNA: TGTGCCAGCAGCGTTGACAGGGGTAGCAATCAGCCCCAGCATTTT. Its translation is CASSVDRGSNQPQHF. The chain recombines TRBV6-6 with TRBJ1-5, with 8 bases aligning to TRBD1. The CDR3 covers 15 residues. Per the germline V gene, CDR1 is MNHNY and CDR2 is SVGAGI (reference sequence). J lost 0 bases, V lost 6 bases, and 4 bases had no gene match.

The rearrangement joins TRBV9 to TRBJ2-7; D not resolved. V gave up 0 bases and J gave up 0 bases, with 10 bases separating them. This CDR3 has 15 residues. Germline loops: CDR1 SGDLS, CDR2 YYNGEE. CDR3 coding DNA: TGTGCCAGCAGCGTAGGGGCTGGAGCCTCCTACGAGCAGTACTTC. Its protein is CASSVGAGASYEQYF. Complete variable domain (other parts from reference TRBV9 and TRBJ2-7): DSGVTQTPKHLITATGQRVTLRCSPRSGDLSVYWYQQSLDQGLQFLIQYYNGEERAKGNILERFSAQQFPDLHSELNLSSLELGDSALYFCASSVGAGASYEQYFGPGTRLTVT.

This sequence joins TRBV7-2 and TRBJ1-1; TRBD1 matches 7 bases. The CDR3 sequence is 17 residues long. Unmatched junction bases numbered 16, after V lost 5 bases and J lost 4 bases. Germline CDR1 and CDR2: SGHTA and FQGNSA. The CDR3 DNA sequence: TGTGCCAGCAGCCCCCGGACAGGTCGGTTAGTGAGCACTGAAGCTTTCTTT. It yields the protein CASSPRTGRLVSTEAFF.

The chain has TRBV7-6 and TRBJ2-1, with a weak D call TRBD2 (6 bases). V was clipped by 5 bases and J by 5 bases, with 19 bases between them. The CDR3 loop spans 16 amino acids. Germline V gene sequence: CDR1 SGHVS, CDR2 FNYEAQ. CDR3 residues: CASSPEIAGGDNEQFF. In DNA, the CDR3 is TGTGCCAGCAGCCCCGAGATCGCCGGAGGGGACAATGAGCAGTTCTTC.

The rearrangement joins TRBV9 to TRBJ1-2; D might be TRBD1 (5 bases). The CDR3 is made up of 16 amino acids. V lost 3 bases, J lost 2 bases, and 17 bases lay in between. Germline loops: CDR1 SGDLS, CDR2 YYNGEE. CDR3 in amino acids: CASSAYGEGWNYGYTF. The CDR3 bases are TGTGCCAGCAGCGCATATGGTGAGGGGTGGAACTATGGCTACACCTTC.

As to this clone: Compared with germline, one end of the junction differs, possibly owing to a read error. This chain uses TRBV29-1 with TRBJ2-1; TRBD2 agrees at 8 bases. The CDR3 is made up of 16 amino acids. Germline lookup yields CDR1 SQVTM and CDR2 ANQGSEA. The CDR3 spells CSVPGLGKPGYSEQFF. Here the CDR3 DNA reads TGCAGCGTTCCGGGACTAGGAAAACCCGGCTACAGTGAGCAGTTCTTC.

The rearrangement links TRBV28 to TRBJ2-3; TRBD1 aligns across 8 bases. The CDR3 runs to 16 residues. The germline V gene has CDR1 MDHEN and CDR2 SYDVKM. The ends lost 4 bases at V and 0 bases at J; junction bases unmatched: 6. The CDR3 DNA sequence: TGTGCCAGCAGTTCGGACAGGGTGGGTAGCACAGATACGCAGTATTTT. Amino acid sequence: CASSSDRVGSTDTQYF.

The CDR3 DNA reads TGTGCCAGCAGCGGATACCGGGACTCCATCACCGGGGAGCTGTTTTTT. This codes for CASSGYRDSITGELFF. The J gene is TRBJ2-2, the V gene TRBV9, with a weak D call TRBD2 (6 bases). Trimming took off 3 bases at V and 4 bases at J, with 16 bases between the two ends. CDR3 length: 16 amino acids. Germline CDR1 is SGDLS and CDR2 is YYNGEE.

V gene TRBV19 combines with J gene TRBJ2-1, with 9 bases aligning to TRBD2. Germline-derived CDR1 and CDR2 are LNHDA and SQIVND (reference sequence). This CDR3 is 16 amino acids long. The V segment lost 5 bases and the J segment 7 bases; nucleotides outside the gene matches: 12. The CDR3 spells CASSLTLAGLGNEQFF. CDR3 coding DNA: TGTGCCAGTAGTCTAACCCTAGCGGGACTGGGAAATGAGCAGTTCTTC.

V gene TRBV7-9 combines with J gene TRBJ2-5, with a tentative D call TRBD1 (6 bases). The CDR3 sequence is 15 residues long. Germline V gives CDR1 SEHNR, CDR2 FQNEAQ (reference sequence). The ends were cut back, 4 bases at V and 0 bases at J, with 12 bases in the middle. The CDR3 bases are TGTGCCAGCAGCTCATCAAACAGGGACCAAGAGACCCAGTACTTC. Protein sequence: CASSSSNRDQETQYF.